This T cell receptor beta chain comes out of a study of identical twins. Findings of the study overall: The presence of invariant MAIT and iNKT cells could partly confound analyses of zero-insertion sequences. Cross-sectional statistics, not tracking of the same donors, supported the conclusions.

In TCRdb, the 5' RACE reads were re-called with MiXCR into one record per CDR3 protein. The sample lists about 460,000 distinct CDR3 sequences, approximately 15% occurring once. Notes on this clonotype: Antigen unknown.

There were only healthy Caucasians among the donors. The germline gives CDR1 KGHSH, CDR2 LQKENI. Between the trimmed V and J ends, which lost 2 bases and 3 bases, there was a span of 15 bases. This CDR3 comprises 16 residues. The same sample was also studied in work on yellow fever vaccine responses in identical twins. That study reports: Reportedly, twins' vaccine T cell responses looked partly convergent and partly personalized.

The rearrangement links TRBV18 to TRBJ2-3; perhaps TRBD2 as D (5 bases). This receptor was identified in a woman between 18 and 29 years old in good health. Source material: CD4+ T cells sorted from blood. The CDR3 DNA is TGTGCCAGCTCACCAATTGGAGGAGAGGGTACAGATACGCAGTATTTT. It codes for CASSPIGGEGTDTQYF.